Each of the 32 T cell receptor beta chains below was sequenced from the same sample in a study of blood T cells in healthy people across ages. A sample-barcoded 5' primer and a J-beta primer mix were used in a second PCR of roughly 6 to 11 cycles. TCRdb used MiXCR to reprocess the 5' RACE reads, holding one entry per CDR3 protein. The repertoire includes 750,000 to 850,000 distinct CDR3 sequences, around 25% of them detected once, and under 4.5% sits in the top ten. The sample also formed part of further work on T cells of mothers and their children.

Sequenced sample: blood. The source is a boy aged 10-17 years in good health.

This clonotype came up a few times. The chain carries TRBV21-1 and TRBJ2-7; the tabulated D call, TRBD1, remains unverified against the DNA. TRBV21-1 is a pseudogene. CDR3 size: 17 residues. The CDR3 region is CASIHKVATGGNYEQYF. Written as DNA, the CDR3 is TGTGCCAGCATCCATAAGGTCGCGACAGGGGGAAACTACGAGCAGTACTTC.

This clonotype was counted only a few times. The CDR3 sequence is CASSFGTGVSKGNQPQHF. CDR3 DNA: TGTGCCAGCAGTTTTGGGACAGGGGTGTCTAAGGGCAATCAGCCCCAGCATTTT. The chain joins TRBV12-3 or TRBV12-4 to TRBJ1-5; 10 bases agree with TRBD1. Trimming at V came to 3 bases and at J to 2 bases, leaving 10 bases not matched to a gene. This CDR3 has 18 amino acids.

This clonotype was detected only a few times. This chain joins TRBV12-3 or TRBV12-4 and TRBJ1-4, with D hard to call. V was trimmed by 7 bases and J by 1 base, leaving 7 bases between them. This CDR3 comprises 13 residues. CDR3 nucleotide sequence: TGTGCCAGCATGAGGCAAACTAATGAAAAACTGTTTTTT. It codes for CASMRQTNEKLFF.

This chain joins TRBV6-2 or TRBV6-3 and TRBJ1-1; D gene uncertain. V was cut by 6 bases and J by 1 base, with 15 bases left in between. Germline V lookup: CDR1 MNHEY, CDR2 SVGEGT. The CDR3 is 15 residues long. Here the CDR3 DNA reads TGTGCCAGCAGCCGCCAAAAAGTCCCGAACACTGAAGCTTTCTTT. Protein product: CASSRQKVPNTEAFF.

This clonotype came up a few times. The chain employs TRBV20-1 and TRBJ2-6; 7 nucleotides agree with TRBD1. V shed 4 bases and J 2 bases; nucleotides not matched to a gene: 2. The CDR3 contains 14 residues. Germline V gene data show CDR1 as DFQATT and CDR2 as SNEGSKA (reference sequence). The CDR3 protein is CSATTGAGANVLTF. CDR3 bases: TGCAGTGCTACCACAGGGGCTGGGGCCAACGTCCTGACTTTC.

This clonotype came up a few times. V usage is TRBV29-1 and J usage is TRBJ2-5, with unresolved D. Between the trimmed V and J ends, which lost 3 bases and 5 bases, there was a span of 7 bases. Germline values: CDR1 SQVTM, CDR2 ANQGSEA. CDR3 length: 11 amino acids. CDR3 nucleotides: TGCAGCGTTGATCTATCGGAGACCCAGTACTTC. This encodes CSVDLSETQYF. The complete variable domain, with remaining parts taken from reference TRBV29-1 and TRBJ2-5, reads SAVISQKPSRDICQRGTSLTIQCQVDSQVTMMFWYRQQPGQSLTLIATANQGSEATYESGFVIDKFPISRPNLTFSTLTVSNMSPEDSSIYLCSVDLSETQYFGPGTRLLVL.

This clonotype showed up just a few times. The rearrangement uses TRBV20-1 and TRBJ1-4; 11 bases align to TRBD1. V shed 5 bases, J shed 10 bases, and the junction held 15 bases outside the gene matches. The CDR3 sequence is 16 residues long. Germline V lookup: CDR1 DFQATT, CDR2 SNEGSKA (reference sequence). CDR3: CSAPQPGQGAVGKLFF. CDR3 bases: TGCAGTGCTCCACAACCCGGACAGGGGGCTGTGGGAAAACTGTTTTTT.

The V call is TRBV7-9, the J call TRBJ2-2; D possibly corresponds to TRBD1 (5 bases). V lost 3 bases and J lost 5, with 16 bases in between. This CDR3 is built from 16 residues. Germline CDR1 and CDR2: SEHNR and FQNEAQ (reference sequence). The CDR3 region has the DNA TGTGCCAGCAGCTTGTCTACAGGAGTCCGAACCGGGGAGCTGTTTTTT. Translating gives CASSLSTGVRTGELFF. Together with reference TRBV7-9 and TRBJ2-2, the CDR3 gives the full variable domain: DTGVSQNPRHKITKRGQNVTFRCDPISEHNRLYWYRQTLGQGPEFLTYFQNEAQLEKSRLLSDRFSAERPKGSFSTLEIQRTEQGDSAMYLCASSLSTGVRTGELFFGEGSRLTVL.

This chain links TRBV28 with TRBJ2-3; D remains ambiguous. The V gene lost 3 bases and the J gene lost 10 bases, with 8 bases spanning the gap. The CDR3 consists of 11 residues. The germline V gene encodes CDR1 MDHEN and CDR2 SYDVKM. Here the CDR3 reads CASSLPGPQYF. For the CDR3, the DNA is TGTGCCAGCAGTTTGCCCGGCCCGCAGTATTTT.

This clonotype appeared a few times. The chain couples TRBV18 to TRBJ2-1, with 10 bases identical to TRBD2. Germline V gives CDR1 KGHSH, CDR2 LQKENI. V shed 3 bases, J shed 8 bases, and the junction held 7 bases outside the gene matches. The CDR3 totals 15 residues. CDR3: CASSPTSGVLYEQFF. As DNA, the CDR3 is TGTGCCAGCTCACCCACTAGCGGGGTGTTGTATGAGCAGTTCTTC. Filled out from reference TRBV18 and TRBJ2-1, the complete variable domain reads NAGVMQNPRHLVRRRGQEARLRCSPMKGHSHVYWYRQLPEEGLKFMVYLQKENIIDESGMPKERFSAEFPKEGPSILRIQQVVRGDSAAYFCASSPTSGVLYEQFFGPGTRLTVL.

The rearrangement joins TRBV20-1 to TRBJ1-3; D is ambiguous. V dropped 3 bases and J dropped 3 bases, with 9 bases sitting between them. Germline V CDR1 and CDR2: DFQATT, SNEGSKA (reference sequence). The CDR3 contains 13 residues. CDR3 sequence (DNA): TGCAGTGCTAGGATCGTTCTTGGAAACACCATATATTTT. This gives the protein CSARIVLGNTIYF.

This clonotype turned up a few times. The V call is TRBV28, the J call TRBJ2-5; either TRBD1 or TRBD2 may supply D (6 bases each). Germline loops: CDR1 MDHEN, CDR2 SYDVKM. Trimming left V 5 bases short and J 2 bases short, with 18 bases between. The CDR3 has 16 residues. CDR3 sequence (DNA): TGTGCCAGCAGTCCCGGGGGCAAAGTTGTACAAGAGACCCAGTACTTC. Its translation: CASSPGGKVVQETQYF.

Points on this clonotype: A junction boundary mismatches the germline segment, possibly from a read error. V usage is TRBV7-3 and J usage is TRBJ2-6; D uncertain. This CDR3 spans 16 amino acids. CDR1 SGHTA and CDR2 FQGTGA come from the germline V gene. CDR3 DNA: TGTGCCAACAGCCCGGACCTTCGCTCTGGGGCCAACGTCCTGACTTTC. This codes for CANSPDLRSGANVLTF.

V usage is TRBV6-6 and J usage is TRBJ1-6; possible D gene TRBD1, 5 bases. The CDR3 length is 15 residues. The V gene lost 6 bases and the J gene lost 11 bases, with 20 bases spanning the gap. Germline CDR1 reads MNHNY; CDR2 reads SVGAGI (reference sequence). The CDR3 DNA reads TGTGCCAGCAGACGCGTCCAGGGATGGGACGCACCCCTCCACTTT. Translated, it gives CASRRVQGWDAPLHF.

The chain couples TRBV15 to TRBJ2-5; D is unresolved. Trimming removed 0 bases at V and 5 bases at J, with 7 bases between. The CDR3 contains 13 residues. Germline V gene lookup returns CDR1 LNHNV and CDR2 YYDKDF (reference sequence). The CDR3 DNA reads TGTGCCACCAGCAGAGATTTACCGGAGACCCAGTACTTC. Its protein is CATSRDLPETQYF. The full variable domain, in which reference TRBV15 and TRBJ2-5 provide the parts outside the CDR3, is DAMVIQNPRYQVTQFGKPVTLSCSQTLNHNVMYWYQQKSSQAPKLLFHYYDKDFNNEADTPDNFQSRRPNTSFCFLDIRSPGLGDTAMYLCATSRDLPETQYFGPGTRLLVL.

This clonotype has only a few counts. This sequence joins TRBV10-3 and TRBJ2-3; D not resolved. V gave up 6 bases and J gave up 2 bases, with 3 bases separating them. This CDR3 comprises 11 residues. Germline CDR1 and CDR2: ENHRY and SYGVKD. CDR3 sequence reads: CAISATDTQYF. The CDR3 nucleotides are TGTGCCATCAGCGCCACAGATACGCAGTATTTT.

V gene TRBV15 combines with J gene TRBJ2-3; D might be TRBD2 (6 bases). The CDR3 sequence is 14 residues long. V lost 3 bases to trimming and J lost 3 bases, with 10 bases between them. Germline CDR1 reads LNHNV; CDR2 reads YYDKDF (reference sequence). The CDR3 coding sequence is TGTGCCACCAGCAGCCGCGGGACGACAGATACGCAGTATTTT. Translation gives CATSSRGTTDTQYF.

This clonotype was recorded a few times. This rearrangement joins TRBV29-1 to TRBJ2-1, with D perhaps given as TRBD1 or TRBD2 (6 bases each). This CDR3 has 17 residues. V was shortened by 2 bases and J by 9 bases, with 26 bases between the two germline ends. Germline CDR1 SQVTM, CDR2 ANQGSEA. DNA of the CDR3: TGCAGCGTTGAATATCCCCTCGGGGGCCCAGAGGGCAGTGAGCAGTTCTTC. This codes for CSVEYPLGGPEGSEQFF.

This clonotype was detected a few times. V is TRBV27 and J is TRBJ1-5; a possible D gene is TRBD1 (5 bases). Germline V CDR1 and CDR2: MNHEY, SMNVEV (reference sequence). Deletions cut 2 bases from V and 0 bases from J, with 8 bases between. The CDR3 covers 15 residues. CDR3 protein: CASSLRGTSNQPQHF. The CDR3 region has the DNA TGTGCCAGCAGTTTAAGAGGGACTAGCAATCAGCCCCAGCATTTT.

This clonotype was picked up a small number of times. The V gene is TRBV3-1, the J gene TRBJ2-5; D gene ambiguous. Matching the DNA end better, TRBJ2-1 makes the J call doubtful. This CDR3 comprises 12 residues. The germline gives CDR1 LGHDT, CDR2 YNNKEL (reference sequence). CDR3 sequence reads: CASSPRFGEQFF. Here the CDR3 DNA reads TGTGCCAGCAGCCCCCGTTTCGGTGAGCAGTTCTTC.

This clonotype was observed at least ten times. The chain couples TRBV4-2 to TRBJ2-7, with 9 bases that match TRBD1. After removal of 0 bases from V and 0 bases from J, the junction contained 6 bases not matched to a gene. Germline CDR1 is LGHNA and CDR2 is YNFKEQ. The CDR3 length is 17 residues. The CDR3 DNA reads as TGTGCCAGCAGCCAAGAGTTGGGGACAGGGAGCTCCTACGAGCAGTACTTC. Translating it yields CASSQELGTGSSYEQYF.

As concerns this clonotype: A much larger clone differs by one base, so this may be a read error. The chain recombines TRBV7-2 with TRBJ2-7; D remains unclear. Trimming took off 1 base at V and 6 bases at J, with 7 bases between the two ends. The CDR3 has 12 residues. Germline lookup yields CDR1 SGHTA and CDR2 FQGNSA. The CDR3 DNA is TGTGCCAGCAGCTTAGTCCCCTGCGAGCAGTACTTC. This gives the protein CASSLVPCEQYF.

The chain carries TRBV4-1 and TRBJ2-1; 11 bases fit TRBD2. This CDR3 has 18 residues. The junction had 8 bases not matched to a gene; V was cut back by 0 bases and J by 4 bases. Germline V lookup: CDR1 MGHRA, CDR2 YSYEKL. CDR3 DNA sequence: TGCGCCAGCAGCCAAGACCCGGGACTAGCGGATTCTTACAATGAGCAGTTCTTC. This translates into CASSQDPGLADSYNEQFF.

The genes are TRBV9 and TRBJ2-5; D is perhaps TRBD1 or TRBD2 (6 bases each). V lost 4 bases and J lost 4, with 14 bases in between. The germline gives CDR1 SGDLS, CDR2 YYNGEE. CDR3 length: 14 residues. CDR3 sequence: CASSSSEGGETQYF. In nucleotides, the CDR3 is TGTGCCAGCAGCTCCTCCGAGGGGGGAGAGACCCAGTACTTC.

The chain joins TRBV7-6 to TRBJ2-7; TRBD1 aligns across 7 bases. CDR3 length: 14 residues. CDR1 is SGHVS and CDR2 is FNYEAQ in the germline V gene. V lost 5 bases, J lost 4 bases, and 8 bases stayed unmatched. The CDR3 sequence is CASSQGVSAYEQYF. The CDR3 DNA sequence: TGTGCCAGCAGCCAGGGGGTCTCCGCTTACGAGCAGTACTTC.

This clonotype has only a few counts. A read error may explain this, as a much larger clone is one base away. This chain joins TRBV19 and TRBJ1-1; the D gene is possibly TRBD1 (5 bases). Germline assignment: CDR1 LNHDA and CDR2 SQIVND (reference sequence). This CDR3 is built from 11 residues. CDR3 sequence reads: CASSSGTGASF. The CDR3 DNA reads as TGTGCCAGTAGTTCCGGGACCGGAGCTTCCTTT.

This clonotype was detected only a few times. The chain combines TRBV20-1 with TRBJ2-1; D is unresolved. CDR3 length equals 13 residues. Germline values: CDR1 DFQATT, CDR2 SNEGSKA (reference sequence). V lost 0 bases and J lost 0, with 3 bases in between. DNA for the CDR3: TGCAGTGCTAGAGAGTCCTCCTACAATGAGCAGTTCTTC. Translating it yields CSARESSYNEQFF.

This clonotype was observed a few times. The chain couples TRBV3-1 to TRBJ2-3; D unresolved. Germline V gives CDR1 LGHDT, CDR2 YNNKEL (reference sequence). V was pared by 6 bases and J by 0 bases, with 13 bases between. This CDR3 contains 15 residues. This chain's CDR3 is CASRNWKTSTDTQYF. The CDR3 coding sequence is TGTGCCAGCAGAAACTGGAAAACTAGCACAGATACGCAGTATTTT.

The sample holds a few counts of this clonotype. The chain uses TRBV7-9 and TRBJ2-1; TRBD2 might be the D (7 bases). Germline-derived CDR1 and CDR2 are SEHNR and FQNEAQ (reference sequence). Between the trimmed V and J ends, which lost 6 bases and 3 bases, there was a span of 12 bases. CDR3 size: 14 residues. This CDR3 reads CASRMGGLYNEQFF. CDR3 in DNA: TGTGCCAGCAGGATGGGGGGGCTCTACAATGAGCAGTTCTTC.

The chain uses TRBV10-3 and TRBJ2-1; D call uncertain. This CDR3 is 14 amino acids long. V was shortened by 0 bases and J by 4 bases, with 7 bases between the two germline ends. Germline V gives CDR1 ENHRY, CDR2 SYGVKD. The CDR3 DNA reads as TGTGCCATCAGTGAGTCGGGCGGATACAATGAGCAGTTCTTC. It codes for CAISESGGYNEQFF.

The genes are TRBV12-3 or TRBV12-4 and TRBJ1-1, with D perhaps TRBD1 (6 bases). The CDR3 sequence is 13 residues long. Trimming shortened V by 9 bases and J by 5 bases, and 16 bases separated the two germline ends. For the CDR3, the DNA is TGTGCCAGTCGGACAGACTCGGGGACTGAAGCTTTCTTT. It translates to CASRTDSGTEAFF.

This clonotype came up a few times. The chain has TRBV5-1 and TRBJ1-2; possibly TRBD1 for D (6 bases). This CDR3 region has 15 residues. The germline V gene encodes CDR1 SGHRS and CDR2 YFSETQ. Trimming left V 5 bases short and J 4 bases short, with 18 bases between. Here the CDR3 DNA reads TGCGCCAGCAGACCTGAATTAACAGGGTTCTATGGCTACACCTTC. This translates into CASRPELTGFYGYTF. Full variable domain (missing parts from reference TRBV5-1 and TRBJ1-2): KAGVTQTPRYLIKTRGQQVTLSCSPISGHRSVSWYQQTPGQGLQFLFEYFSETQRNKGNFPGRFSGRQFSNSRSEMNVSTLELGDSALYLCASRPELTGFYGYTFGSGTRLTVV.